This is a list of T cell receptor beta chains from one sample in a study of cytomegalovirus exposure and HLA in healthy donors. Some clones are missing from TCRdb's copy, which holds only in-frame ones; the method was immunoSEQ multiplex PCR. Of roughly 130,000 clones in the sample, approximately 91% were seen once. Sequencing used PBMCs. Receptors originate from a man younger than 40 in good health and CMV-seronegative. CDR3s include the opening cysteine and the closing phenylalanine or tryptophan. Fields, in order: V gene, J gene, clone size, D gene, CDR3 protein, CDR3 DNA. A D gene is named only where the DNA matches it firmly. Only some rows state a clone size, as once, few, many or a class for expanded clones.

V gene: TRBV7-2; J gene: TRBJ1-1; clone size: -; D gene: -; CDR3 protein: CASSFRSGNTEAFF; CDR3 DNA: TGTGCCAGCAGCTTTCGATCCGGGAACACTGAAGCTTTCTTT
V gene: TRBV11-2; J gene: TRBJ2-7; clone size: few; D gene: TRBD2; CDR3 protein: CASSGRLAGQYEQYF; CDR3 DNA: TGTGCCAGCAGCGGAAGACTAGCGGGACAGTACGAGCAGTACTTC
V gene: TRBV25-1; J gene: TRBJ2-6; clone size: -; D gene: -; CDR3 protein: CASSPSGANVLTF; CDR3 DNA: TGTGCCAGCAGCCCGAGCGGGGCCAACGTCCTGACTTTC
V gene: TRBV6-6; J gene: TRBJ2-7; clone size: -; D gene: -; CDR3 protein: CASSPQASSYEQYF; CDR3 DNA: TGTGCCAGCAGCCCTCAAGCTAGCTCCTACGAGCAGTACTTC
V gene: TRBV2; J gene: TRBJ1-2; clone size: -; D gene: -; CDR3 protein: CASGGYTF; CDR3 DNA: TGTGCATCGGGTGGCTACACCTTC
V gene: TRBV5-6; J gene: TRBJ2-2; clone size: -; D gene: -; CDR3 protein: CASSLTVHTGELFF; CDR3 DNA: TGTGCCAGCAGCTTGACGGTACACACCGGGGAGCTGTTTTTT
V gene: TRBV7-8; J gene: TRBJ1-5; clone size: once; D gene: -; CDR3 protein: CASSLRQGNQPQHF; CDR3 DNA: TGTGCCAGCAGCTTGAGACAGGGCAATCAGCCCCAGCATTTT
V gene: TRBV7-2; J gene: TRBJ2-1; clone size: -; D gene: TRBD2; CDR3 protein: CASSLAGGPVDEQFF; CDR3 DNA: TGTGCCAGCAGCTTAGCGGGAGGGCCGGTGGATGAGCAGTTCTTC
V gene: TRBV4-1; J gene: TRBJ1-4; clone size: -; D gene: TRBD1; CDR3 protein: CASSRTGGSPEKLFF; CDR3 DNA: TGCGCCAGCAGCCGAACAGGGGGCTCCCCTGAAAAACTGTTTTTT
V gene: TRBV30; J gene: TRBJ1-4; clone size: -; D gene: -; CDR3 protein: CAWSPGYKGNEKLFF; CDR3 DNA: TGTGCCTGGAGTCCCGGGTATAAGGGGAATGAAAAACTGTTTTTT
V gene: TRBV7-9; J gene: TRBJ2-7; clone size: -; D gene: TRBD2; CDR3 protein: CASSPMRAGIYNEQYF; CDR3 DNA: TGTGCCAGCAGCCCTATGAGAGCGGGAATCTATAACGAGCAGTACTTC
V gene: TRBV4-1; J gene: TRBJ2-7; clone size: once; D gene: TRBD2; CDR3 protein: CASSQVPSGGHYEQYF; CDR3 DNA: TGCGCCAGCAGCCAAGTCCCTAGCGGGGGGCACTACGAGCAGTACTTC
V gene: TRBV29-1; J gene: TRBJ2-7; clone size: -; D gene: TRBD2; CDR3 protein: CSVRLAAYEQYF; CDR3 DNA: TGCAGCGTCAGACTAGCGGCCTACGAGCAGTACTTC
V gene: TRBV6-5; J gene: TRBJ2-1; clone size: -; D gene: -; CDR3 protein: CASSYRQDNEQFF; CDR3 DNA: TGTGCCAGCAGTTACCGACAGGACAATGAGCAGTTCTTC
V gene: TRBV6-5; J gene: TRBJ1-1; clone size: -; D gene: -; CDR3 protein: CASSYAPRGNTEAFF; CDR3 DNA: TGTGCCAGCAGTTACGCCCCCAGGGGAAACACTGAAGCTTTCTTT
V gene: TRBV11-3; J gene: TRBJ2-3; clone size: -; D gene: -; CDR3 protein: CASSPLGTSTDTQYF; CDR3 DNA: TGTGCCAGCAGCCCCCTCGGGACTAGCACAGATACGCAGTATTTT
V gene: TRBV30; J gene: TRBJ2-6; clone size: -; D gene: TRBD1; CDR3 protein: CAWSVGTGGSGANVLTF; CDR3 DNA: TGTGCCTGGAGTGTCGGGACAGGGGGCTCTGGGGCCAACGTCCTGACTTTC
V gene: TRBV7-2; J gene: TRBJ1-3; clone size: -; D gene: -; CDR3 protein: CASSPGPPDSRNTIYF; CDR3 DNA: TGTGCCAGCAGCCCAGGACCGCCGGACAGTCGAAACACCATATATTTT
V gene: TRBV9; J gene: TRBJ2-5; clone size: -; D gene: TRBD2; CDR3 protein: CASSRLPGGLQETQYF; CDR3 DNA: TGTGCCAGCAGTCGACTGCCGGGAGGACTCCAAGAGACCCAGTACTTC
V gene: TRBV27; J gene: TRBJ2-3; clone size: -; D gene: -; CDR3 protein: CASSSSRGQSTDTQYF; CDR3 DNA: TGTGCCAGCAGCTCATCCCGGGGTCAGAGCACAGATACGCAGTATTTT
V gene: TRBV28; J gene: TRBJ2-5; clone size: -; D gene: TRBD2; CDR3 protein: CASSLRLAGAGGETQYF; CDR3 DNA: TGTGCCAGCAGTTTAAGGCTAGCGGGAGCCGGTGGGGAGACCCAGTACTTC
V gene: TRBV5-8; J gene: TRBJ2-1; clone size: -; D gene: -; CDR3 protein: CASSISTTRSSYNEQFF; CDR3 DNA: TGTGCCAGCAGCATATCTACGACTAGGAGCTCCTACAATGAGCAGTTCTTC
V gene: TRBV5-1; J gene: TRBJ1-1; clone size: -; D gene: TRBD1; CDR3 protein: CASSIRQGPTEAFF; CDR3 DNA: TGCGCCAGCAGCATCCGACAGGGGCCCACTGAAGCTTTCTTT
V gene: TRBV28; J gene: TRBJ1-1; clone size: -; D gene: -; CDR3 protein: CATRDFPEAFF; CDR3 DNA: TGTGCCACACGAGACTTCCCTGAAGCTTTCTTT
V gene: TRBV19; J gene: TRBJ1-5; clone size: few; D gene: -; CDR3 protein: CASRPGYGQPQHF; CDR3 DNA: TGTGCCAGTAGACCGGGGTACGGTCAGCCCCAGCATTTT
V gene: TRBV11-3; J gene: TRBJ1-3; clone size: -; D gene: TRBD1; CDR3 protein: CASSLTGAYGNTIYF; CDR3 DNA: TGTGCCAGCAGCCTAACAGGGGCTTATGGAAACACCATATATTTT
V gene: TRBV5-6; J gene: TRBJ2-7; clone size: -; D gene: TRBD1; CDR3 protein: CASSLFQGAFDEQYF; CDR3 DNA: TGTGCCAGCAGCCTCTTCCAGGGGGCTTTCGACGAGCAGTACTTC
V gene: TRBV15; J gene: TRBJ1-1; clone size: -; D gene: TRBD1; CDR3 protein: CATSRDRQGVTEAFF; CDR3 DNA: TGTGCCACCAGCAGAGATCGGCAGGGGGTGACTGAAGCTTTCTTT
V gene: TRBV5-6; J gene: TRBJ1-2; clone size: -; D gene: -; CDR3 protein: CASSLGQRYGYTF; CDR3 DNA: TGTGCCAGCAGCTTGGGACAGCGTTATGGCTACACCTTC
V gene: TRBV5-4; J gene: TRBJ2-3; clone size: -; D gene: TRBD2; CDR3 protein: CASSSMRERTSPDTQYF; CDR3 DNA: TGTGCCAGCAGCTCTATGCGGGAGCGGACCTCCCCAGATACGCAGTATTTT
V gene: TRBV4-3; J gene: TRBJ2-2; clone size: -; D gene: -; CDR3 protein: CASSQSAGLNGELFF; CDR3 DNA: TGCGCCAGCAGCCAATCCGCGGGATTGAACGGGGAGCTGTTTTTT
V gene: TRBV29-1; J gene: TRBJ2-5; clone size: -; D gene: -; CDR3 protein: CSVGEGVETQYF; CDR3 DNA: TGCAGCGTTGGTGAGGGGGTTGAGACCCAGTACTTC
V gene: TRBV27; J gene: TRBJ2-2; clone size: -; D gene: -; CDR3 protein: CASRVTVTGELFF; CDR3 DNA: TGTGCCAGCAGGGTGACAGTCACCGGGGAGCTGTTTTTT
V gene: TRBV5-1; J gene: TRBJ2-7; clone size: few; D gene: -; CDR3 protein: CASSSGSGHYYEQYF; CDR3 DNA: TGCGCCAGCAGCTCCGGAAGCGGGCACTACTACGAGCAGTACTTC
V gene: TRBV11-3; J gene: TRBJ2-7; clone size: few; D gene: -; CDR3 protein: CASSLEGNRQYF; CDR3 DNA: TGTGCCAGCAGCTTGGAGGGAAACCGGCAGTACTTC
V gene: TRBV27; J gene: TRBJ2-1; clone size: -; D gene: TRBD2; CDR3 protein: CASFPRLAGEIGFNEQFF; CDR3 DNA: TGTGCCAGCTTCCCGAGACTAGCGGGAGAGATCGGGTTTAATGAGCAGTTCTTC
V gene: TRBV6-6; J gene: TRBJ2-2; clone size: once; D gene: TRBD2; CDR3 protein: CAGAGGNGELFF; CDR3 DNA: TGTGCCGGGGCGGGAGGTAACGGGGAGCTGTTTTTT
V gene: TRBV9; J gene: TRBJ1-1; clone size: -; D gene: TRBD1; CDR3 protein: CASSGSTGGNTEAFF; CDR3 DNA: TGTGCCAGCAGCGGATCAACAGGGGGCAACACTGAAGCTTTCTTT
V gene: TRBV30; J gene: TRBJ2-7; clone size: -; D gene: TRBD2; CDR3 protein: CAWSPAWGTSGRNEQYF; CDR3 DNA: TGTGCCTGGAGTCCAGCATGGGGGACTAGCGGGAGAAACGAGCAGTACTTC
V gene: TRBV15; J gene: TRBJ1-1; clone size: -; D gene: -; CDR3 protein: CATSRGPAGGYTEAFF; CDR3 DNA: TGTGCCACCAGCAGAGGCCCGGCGGGGGGATACACTGAAGCTTTCTTT
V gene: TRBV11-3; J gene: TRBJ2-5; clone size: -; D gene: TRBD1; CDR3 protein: CASSATGGGETQYF; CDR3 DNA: TGTGCCAGCAGCGCGACAGGGGGCGGAGAGACCCAGTACTTC
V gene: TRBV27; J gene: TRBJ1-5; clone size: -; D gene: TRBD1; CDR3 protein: CASSLTAPGQAINQPQHF; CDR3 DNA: TGTGCCAGCAGTTTAACCGCCCCGGGACAGGCGATCAATCAGCCCCAGCATTTT
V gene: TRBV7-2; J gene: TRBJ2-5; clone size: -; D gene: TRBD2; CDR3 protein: CASSLKAGGPLETQYF; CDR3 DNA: TGTGCCAGCAGCTTAAAAGCGGGAGGGCCTTTGGAGACCCAGTACTTC
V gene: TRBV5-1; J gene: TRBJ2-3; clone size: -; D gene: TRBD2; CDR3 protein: CASSLSRTSGINTQYF; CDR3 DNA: TGCGCCAGCAGCTTGAGTCGGACTAGCGGGATAAATACGCAGTATTTT
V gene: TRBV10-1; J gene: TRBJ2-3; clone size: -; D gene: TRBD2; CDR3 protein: CASSEPILAGGRGTQYF; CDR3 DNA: TGCGCCAGCAGTGAGCCAATTTTAGCGGGAGGGCGCGGTACGCAGTATTTT
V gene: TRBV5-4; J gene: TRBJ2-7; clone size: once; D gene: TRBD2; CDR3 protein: CASRGLAGGRAYEQYF; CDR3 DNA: TGTGCCAGCAGGGGACTAGCGGGAGGACGGGCCTACGAGCAGTACTTC
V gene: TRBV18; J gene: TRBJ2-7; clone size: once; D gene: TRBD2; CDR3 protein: CASSPGLAISYEQYF; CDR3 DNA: TGTGCCAGCTCACCGGGACTAGCAATCTCCTACGAGCAGTACTTC
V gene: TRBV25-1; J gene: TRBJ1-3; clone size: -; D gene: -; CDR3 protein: CASSEGTGFSGNTIYF; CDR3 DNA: TGTGCCAGCAGTGAAGGTACAGGCTTCTCTGGAAACACCATATATTTT
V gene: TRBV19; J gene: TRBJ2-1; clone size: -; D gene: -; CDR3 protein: CASSMRVDEQFF; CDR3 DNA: TGTGCCAGTAGTATGAGGGTGGATGAGCAGTTCTTC
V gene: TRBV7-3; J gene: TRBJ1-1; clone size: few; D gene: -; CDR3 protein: CASSFEMNTEAFF; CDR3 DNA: TGTGCCAGCAGCTTCGAGATGAACACTGAAGCTTTCTTT
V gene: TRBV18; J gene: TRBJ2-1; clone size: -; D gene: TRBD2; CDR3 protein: CASSPALAGGPGEQFF; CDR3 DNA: TGTGCCAGCTCACCGGCACTAGCGGGAGGGCCGGGGGAGCAGTTCTTC
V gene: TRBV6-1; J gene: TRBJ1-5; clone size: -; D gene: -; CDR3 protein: CASSWSRESNQPQHF; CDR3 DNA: TGTGCCAGCAGCTGGAGCAGGGAAAGCAATCAGCCCCAGCATTTT